This is a list of T cell receptor beta chains from one sample in a study of T cell responses to AZD1222 COVID-19 vaccine. The data were produced by immunoSEQ multiplex PCR, yet TCRdb's version contains in-frame clones alone and is incomplete. The sample lists around 140,000 clones; around 90% were seen once. This specimen consisted of peripheral blood, obtained 28 days after the second AZD1222 dose. These receptors all come from an adult who received the AZD1222 COVID-19 vaccine. Each CDR3 is given with its conserved first and last residue. D genes are given only for firm matches. The size entry is marked missing in some rows and otherwise reads once, few, many or a size class.

D	J	size	V	DNA	CDR3
-	TRBJ2-2	-	TRBV12-3/TRBV12-4	TGTGCCAGCAGTTTATCTGCCGGGGAGCTGTTTTTT	CASSLSAGELFF
TRBD1	TRBJ1-1	few	TRBV4-1	TGCGCCAGCAGCCACCCGGACAGGCTGAGCACTGAAGCTTTCTTT	CASSHPDRLSTEAFF
-	TRBJ1-1	-	TRBV7-9	TGTGCCAGCAGCGTTGGACAGCCCTTTGACACTGAAGCTTTCTTT	CASSVGQPFDTEAFF
-	TRBJ1-4	-	TRBV12-3/TRBV12-4	TGTGCCAGCAGCCCCGGACCAGTGTATCTGTTTTTT	CASSPGPVYLFF
-	TRBJ1-2	-	TRBV2	TGTGCCAGCAGTTATAAGGCTAACTATGGCTACACCTTC	CASSYKANYGYTF
-	TRBJ1-1	-	TRBV19	TGTGCCAGTATCTCCCGCTTGAACACTGAAGCTTTCTTT	CASISRLNTEAFF
-	TRBJ2-3	-	TRBV5-1	TGCGCCAGCAGCTTGGAGGGCAGGCAAAGCACAGATACGCAGTATTTT	CASSLEGRQSTDTQYF
-	TRBJ1-2	-	TRBV29-1	TGCAGCGTAGAGCCCACAGGGTCTGGTGGCTACACCTTC	CSVEPTGSGGYTF
TRBD1	TRBJ2-7	-	TRBV7-2	TGTGCCAGCAGCCCTATCAAAGGGGGCACAGCCTCCTACGAGCAGTACTTC	CASSPIKGGTASYEQYF
-	TRBJ2-7	-	TRBV4-1	TGCGCCAGCAGCCCGGGCCTTAGCTCCTACGAGCAGTACTTC	CASSPGLSSYEQYF
-	TRBJ2-3	once	TRBV24-1	TGTGCCACCAGTTCGACAGATACGCAGTATTTT	CATSSTDTQYF
TRBD1	TRBJ1-1	few	TRBV5-4	TGTGCCAGCAGCGCCCGGGACAGGGCCACTGAAGCTTTCTTT	CASSARDRATEAFF
-	TRBJ1-1	-	TRBV12-5	TGTGCTAGTGGTTTGGTATTGCAAATTGGCAGGCAGTCCAACACTGAAGCTTTCTTT	CASGLVLQIGRQSNTEAFF
-	TRBJ2-3	-	TRBV9	TGTGCCAGCAGCGTAACAGGTGCCACTAGCACAGATACGCAGTATTTT	CASSVTGATSTDTQYF
TRBD1	TRBJ1-1	-	TRBV5-1	TGCGCCAGCAGCTCCCAGACAGGGGGGAACACTGAAGCTTTCTTT	CASSSQTGGNTEAFF
TRBD1	TRBJ2-3	-	TRBV7-2	TGTGCCAGCAGCTCCCAGGGGGCGGGTCCCACAGATACGCAGTATTTT	CASSSQGAGPTDTQYF
-	TRBJ2-5	-	TRBV10-3	TGTGCCATCAGTGGGACACCTCAAGAGACCCAGTACTTC	CAISGTPQETQYF
TRBD2	TRBJ2-7	-	TRBV19	TGTGCCAGTAGTATCATAAGAACCGGGACTAGCGGGAGCCACGAGCAGTACTTC	CASSIIRTGTSGSHEQYF
-	TRBJ1-2	-	TRBV6-6	TGTGCCAGTGACCCGTTTCGGGATGGTGGCTACACCTTC	CASDPFRDGGYTF
-	TRBJ1-5	-	TRBV19	TGTGCCAGTAGTGCGACCAGGGTAGGACAGCCCCAGCATTTT	CASSATRVGQPQHF
-	TRBJ1-5	-	TRBV3-1/TRBV3-2	TGTGCCAGCAGCCATGGAGGGGGAGACAATCAGCCCCAGCATTTT	CASSHGGGDNQPQHF
TRBD1	TRBJ1-6	-	TRBV6-5	TGTGCCAGCAGTTACGACAGGGGTTCACCCCTCCACTTT	CASSYDRGSPLHF
-	TRBJ1-1	-	TRBV2	TGTGCCAGCAGTGAGGCTGGGCAGCTGAACACTGAAGCTTTCTTT	CASSEAGQLNTEAFF
-	TRBJ1-4	-	TRBV11-2	TGTGCCAGCAGCCCCGGGACACTCGAAAAACTGTTTTTT	CASSPGTLEKLFF
-	TRBJ2-3	-	TRBV2	TGTGCCTGCGGACGGTTAAGAACAGATACGCAGTATTTT	CACGRLRTDTQYF
TRBD2	TRBJ2-1	-	TRBV4-1	TGCGCCAGCAGCCCCCAGGGAAGTACGGGAGGGCCAAATGAGCAGTTCTTC	CASSPQGSTGGPNEQFF
TRBD1	TRBJ1-2	once	TRBV28	TGTGCCAGCAGTTTGGGACAGGGTCTCTATGGCTACACCTTC	CASSLGQGLYGYTF
-	TRBJ2-1	few	TRBV6-2/TRBV6-3	TGTGCCAGCAGTTGGGCAGGGAATGAGCAGTTCTTC	CASSWAGNEQFF
TRBD2	TRBJ2-1	-	TRBV11-3	TGTGCCAGCAGCTCAGGGGATTTATTCAGAGTAGCGGGGGCCTACAATGAGCAGTTCTTC	CASSSGDLFRVAGAYNEQFF
TRBD1	TRBJ2-4	-	TRBV7-9	TGTGCCAGCAGCTCCCGACAGGGGGCTGCCAAAAACATTCAGTACTTC	CASSSRQGAAKNIQYF
-	TRBJ1-6	-	TRBV5-1	TGCGCCAGCGCCCGGGACTCAAACTCACCCCTCCACTTT	CASARDSNSPLHF
-	TRBJ1-5	-	TRBV21-1	TGTGCCAGCAGCAAAGTCGTCCTTCAGCCCCAGCATTTT	CASSKVVLQPQHF
TRBD2	TRBJ2-7	-	TRBV6-2/TRBV6-3	TGTGCCAGCAGTTACCCCTCACGCGGGAGCGAATCCTACGAGCAGTACTTC	CASSYPSRGSESYEQYF
-	TRBJ2-2	-	TRBV19	TGTGCCAGTAGGCCCACCACCGGGGAGCTGTTTTTT	CASRPTTGELFF
TRBD2	TRBJ2-7	-	TRBV29-1	TGCAGCGTTGCTCCTAGCGGATCCTACGAGCAGTACTTC	CSVAPSGSYEQYF
-	TRBJ1-5	-	TRBV19	TGTGCCAGTAGTATTAAATGGGGTCAGCCCCAGCATTTT	CASSIKWGQPQHF
-	TRBJ1-1	-	TRBV12-3/TRBV12-4	TGTGCCAGCAGGGGGGCCATCGACACTGAAGCTTTCTTT	CASRGAIDTEAFF
-	TRBJ1-1	-	TRBV30	TGTGCCTGGGCCGGGACCCCGAACACTGAAGCTTTCTTT	CAWAGTPNTEAFF
-	TRBJ2-7	-	TRBV19	TGTGCCAGTCGGACGGCCGAGCAGTACTTC	CASRTAEQYF
TRBD1	TRBJ1-1	-	TRBV7-3	TGTGCCAGCAGCTTAACTGTCAGGGGGGCTGAAGCTTTCTTT	CASSLTVRGAEAFF
-	TRBJ2-5	-	TRBV18	TGTGCCTGCATGAGGGAGTACGTGGAGACCCAGTACTTC	CACMREYVETQYF
-	TRBJ2-1	-	TRBV2	TGTGCCAGCAATGGGGAGCGCAATGAGCAGTTCTTC	CASNGERNEQFF
-	TRBJ2-1	-	TRBV20-1	TGCAGTGCCTCCGGCAGGGATGAGCAGTTCTTC	CSASGRDEQFF
TRBD2	TRBJ2-7	-	TRBV2	TGTGCCAGCAGAGGGGGACTAGCGGGAGTTCACGAGCAGTACTTC	CASRGGLAGVHEQYF
-	TRBJ2-3	-	TRBV12-3/TRBV12-4	TGTGCCAGCACCTCGACAGTTGCAGATACGCAGTATTTT	CASTSTVADTQYF
-	TRBJ1-1	once	TRBV2	TGTGCCAGCTGGGACAAGACAATGAACACTGAAGCTTTCTTT	CASWDKTMNTEAFF
-	TRBJ2-7	-	TRBV5-1	TGCGCCAGCAGCTTAGCGGGCTTCTCCTACGAGCAGTACTTC	CASSLAGFSYEQYF
-	TRBJ1-2	few	TRBV5-4	TGTGCCAGCAGCTTTCTCGGGAGCCACTATGGCTACACCTTC	CASSFLGSHYGYTF
TRBD2	TRBJ2-7	-	TRBV2	TGTGCCAGTTCGCGGGGGGTTACTAGCCTAGGACCTAACGAGCAGTACTTC	CASSRGVTSLGPNEQYF
TRBD1	TRBJ1-2	-	TRBV11-2	TGTGCCAGCAGCTTAGGTACAGGGGGCGAACCCTATGGCTACACCTTC	CASSLGTGGEPYGYTF
-	TRBJ1-1	-	TRBV6-5	TGTGCCAGCATCTTAATGGGGGGCGGGAGCACTGAAGCTTTCTTT	CASILMGGGSTEAFF
-	TRBJ1-3	-	TRBV6-4	TGTGCCAGCCCGGCCGAGGGGCTATCTGGAAACACCATATATTTT	CASPAEGLSGNTIYF
TRBD1	TRBJ1-1	-	TRBV12-5	TGTGCTAGTGGTCCGGGACAGGGACTCACTGAAGCTTTCTTT	CASGPGQGLTEAFF
TRBD1	TRBJ2-3	-	TRBV19	TGTGCCAGTAGTGGGGCCAGGGGGCTAACAGATACGCAGTATTTT	CASSGARGLTDTQYF